Given below is one T cell receptor (beta chain) in context. CDR3 length: 14 residues. Germline-derived CDR1 and CDR2 are SGHDT and YYEEEE. J was trimmed by 5 bases and V by 4 bases; bases with no gene match: 6. This specimen comes from a study of cytomegalovirus exposure and HLA in healthy donors. Primers for the PCR totalled 60 Vbeta and 13 Jbeta. Profiling relied on immunoSEQ multiplex PCR, and the TCRdb table lists in-frame clones only, not all of them. This table has around 140,000 clones, 78% appearing once. The source material was PBMCs. The chain employs TRBV5-6 and TRBJ2-5; 9 positions agree with TRBD1. The origin of this receptor is a woman under 30 in good health and CMV-seropositive. The DNA for the CDR3 is TGTGCCAGCAGCCTCGGGACAGGGTACGAGACCCAGTACTTC. Its protein is CASSLGTGYETQYF.